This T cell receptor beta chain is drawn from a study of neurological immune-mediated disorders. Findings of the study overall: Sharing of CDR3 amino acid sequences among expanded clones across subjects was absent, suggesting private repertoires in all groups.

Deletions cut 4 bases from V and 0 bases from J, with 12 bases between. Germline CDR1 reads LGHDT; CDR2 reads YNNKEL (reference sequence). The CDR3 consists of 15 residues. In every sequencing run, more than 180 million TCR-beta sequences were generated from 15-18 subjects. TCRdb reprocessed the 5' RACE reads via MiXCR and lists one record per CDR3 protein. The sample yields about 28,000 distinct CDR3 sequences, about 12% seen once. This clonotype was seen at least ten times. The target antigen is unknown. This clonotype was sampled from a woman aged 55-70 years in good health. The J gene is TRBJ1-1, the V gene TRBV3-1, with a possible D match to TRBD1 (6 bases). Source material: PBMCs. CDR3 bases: TGTGCCAGCAGCCCCGGGACAAATATGAACACTGAAGCTTTCTTT. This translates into CASSPGTNMNTEAFF.